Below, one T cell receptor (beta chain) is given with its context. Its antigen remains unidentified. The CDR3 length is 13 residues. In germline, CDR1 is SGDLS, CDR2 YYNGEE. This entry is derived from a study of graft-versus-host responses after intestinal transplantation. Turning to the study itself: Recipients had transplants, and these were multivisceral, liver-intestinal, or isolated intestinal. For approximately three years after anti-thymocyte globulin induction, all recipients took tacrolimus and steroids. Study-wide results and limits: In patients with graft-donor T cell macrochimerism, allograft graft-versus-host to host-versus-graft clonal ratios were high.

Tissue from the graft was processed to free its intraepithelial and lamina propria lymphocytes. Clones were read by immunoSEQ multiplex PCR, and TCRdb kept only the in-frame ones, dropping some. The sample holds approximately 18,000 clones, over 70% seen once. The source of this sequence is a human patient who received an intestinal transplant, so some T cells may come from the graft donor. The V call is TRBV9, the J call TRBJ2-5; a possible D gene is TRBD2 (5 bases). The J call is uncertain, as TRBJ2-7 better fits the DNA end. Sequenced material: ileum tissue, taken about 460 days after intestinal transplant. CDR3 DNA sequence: TGTGCCAGCAGCCCCCACGGGGACTACGAGCAGTACTTC. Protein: CASSPHGDYEQYF.